This record concerns one T cell receptor beta chain sequence. V was cut by 1 base and J by 4 bases, with 7 bases left in between. From germline, CDR1 is SGHTA and CDR2 FQGNSA. The CDR3 length is 13 residues. Primers: 60 Vbeta forward and 13 Jbeta reverse. The assay was immunoSEQ multiplex PCR, and TCRdb's table has in-frame clones only and misses some. The sample lists 150,000 to 200,000 clones; approximately 77% were seen once. These data belong to a study of cytomegalovirus exposure and HLA in healthy donors. This TCR was recovered from a male donor in good health and CMV-seropositive. Sequencing used PBMCs. J is TRBJ1-1 and V is TRBV7-2; a possible D gene is TRBD1 (5 bases). CDR3 DNA sequence: TGTGCCAGCAGCTTAGGACAGTTCACTGAAGCTTTCTTT. Residues: CASSLGQFTEAFF.